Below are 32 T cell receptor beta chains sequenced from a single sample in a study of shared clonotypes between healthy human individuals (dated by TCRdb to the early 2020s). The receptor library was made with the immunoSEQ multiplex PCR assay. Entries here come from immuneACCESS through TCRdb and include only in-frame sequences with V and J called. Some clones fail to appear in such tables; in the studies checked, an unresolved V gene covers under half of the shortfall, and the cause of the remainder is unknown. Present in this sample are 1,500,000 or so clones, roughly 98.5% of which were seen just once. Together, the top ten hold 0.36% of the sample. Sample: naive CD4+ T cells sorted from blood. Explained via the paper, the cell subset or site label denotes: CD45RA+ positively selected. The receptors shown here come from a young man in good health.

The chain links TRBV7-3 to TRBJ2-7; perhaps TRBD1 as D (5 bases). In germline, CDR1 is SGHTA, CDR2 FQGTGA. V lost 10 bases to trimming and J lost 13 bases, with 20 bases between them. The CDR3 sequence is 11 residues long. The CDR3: CATRAGFASYF. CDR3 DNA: TGTGCCACCAGAGCAGGGTTCGCAAGCTACTTC.

The chain's CDR3 is CASSYQGGVQETQYF. CDR3 in DNA: TGTGCCAGCAGTTACCAGGGGGGGGTTCAAGAGACCCAGTACTTC. The chain is built from TRBV6-5 and TRBJ2-5; D may correspond to TRBD1 or TRBD2 (7 bases each). Deletions cut 2 bases from V and 2 bases from J, with 12 bases between. This CDR3 has 15 residues. Germline CDR1 and CDR2: MNHEY and SVGAGI.

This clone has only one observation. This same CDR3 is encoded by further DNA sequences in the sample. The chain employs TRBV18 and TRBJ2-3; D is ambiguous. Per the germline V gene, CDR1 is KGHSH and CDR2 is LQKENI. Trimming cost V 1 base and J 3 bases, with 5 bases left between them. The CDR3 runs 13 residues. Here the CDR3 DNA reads TGTGCCAGCTCACCACGGGGAACAGATACGCAGTATTTT. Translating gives CASSPRGTDTQYF.

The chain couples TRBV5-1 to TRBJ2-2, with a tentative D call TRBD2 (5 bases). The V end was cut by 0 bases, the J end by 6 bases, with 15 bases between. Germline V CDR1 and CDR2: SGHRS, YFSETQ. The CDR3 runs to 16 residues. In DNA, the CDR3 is TGCGCCAGCAGCTTGGGAGGGATCCTCACCGCCGGGGAGCTGTTTTTT. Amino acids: CASSLGGILTAGELFF.

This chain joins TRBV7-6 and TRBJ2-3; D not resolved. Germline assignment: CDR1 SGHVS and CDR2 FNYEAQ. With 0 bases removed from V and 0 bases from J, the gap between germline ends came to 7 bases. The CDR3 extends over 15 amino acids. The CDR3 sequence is CASSLALDSTDTQYF. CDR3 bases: TGTGCCAGCAGCTTAGCGCTGGACAGCACAGATACGCAGTATTTT.

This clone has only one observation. The CDR3 bases are TGCAGCGTTCGGCAGAACTCGGATGGTACGCAGTATTTT. Amino acids: CSVRQNSDGTQYF. The gene calls are TRBV29-1 and TRBJ2-3; D is unresolved. Germline V gene lookup returns CDR1 SQVTM and CDR2 ANQGSEA. V was cut by 5 bases and J by 8 bases, with 17 bases left in between. CDR3 size: 13 residues.

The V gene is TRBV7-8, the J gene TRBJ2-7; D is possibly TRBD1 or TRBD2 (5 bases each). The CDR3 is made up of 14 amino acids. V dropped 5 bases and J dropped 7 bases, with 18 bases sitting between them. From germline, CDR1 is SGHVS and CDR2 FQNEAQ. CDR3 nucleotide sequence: TGTGCCAGCAGCCCCCGGACGATGGGGGAGGAGCAGTACTTC. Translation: CASSPRTMGEEQYF.

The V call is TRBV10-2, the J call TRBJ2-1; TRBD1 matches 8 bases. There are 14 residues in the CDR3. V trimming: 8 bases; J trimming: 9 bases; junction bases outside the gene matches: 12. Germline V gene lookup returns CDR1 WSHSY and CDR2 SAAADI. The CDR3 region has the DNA TGCGCCAGCCGAGTCTCGGGACAGGTTCGTGAGCAGTTCTTC. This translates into CASRVSGQVREQFF.

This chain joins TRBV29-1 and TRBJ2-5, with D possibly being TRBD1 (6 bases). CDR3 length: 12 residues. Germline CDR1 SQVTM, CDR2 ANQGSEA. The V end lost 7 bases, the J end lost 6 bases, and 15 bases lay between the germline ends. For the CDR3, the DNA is TGCAGCGGAACAGGGTTTCCTAAGACCCAGTACTTC. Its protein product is CSGTGFPKTQYF.

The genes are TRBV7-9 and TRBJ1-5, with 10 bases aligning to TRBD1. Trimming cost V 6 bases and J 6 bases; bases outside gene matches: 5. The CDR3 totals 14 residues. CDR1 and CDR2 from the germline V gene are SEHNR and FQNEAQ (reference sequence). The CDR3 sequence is CASSPGQGSQPQHF. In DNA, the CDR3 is TGTGCCAGCAGTCCGGGACAGGGGAGTCAGCCCCAGCATTTT.

The CDR3 nucleotides are TGTGCCAGCAGCTTAGCGGGATACTACGAGCAGTACTTC. It codes for CASSLAGYYEQYF. This chain links TRBV7-9 with TRBJ2-7; D is uncertain. The CDR3 is made up of 13 amino acids. Trimming took off 0 bases at V and 3 bases at J, with 6 bases between the two ends. Germline lookup yields CDR1 SEHNR and CDR2 FQNEAQ (reference sequence).

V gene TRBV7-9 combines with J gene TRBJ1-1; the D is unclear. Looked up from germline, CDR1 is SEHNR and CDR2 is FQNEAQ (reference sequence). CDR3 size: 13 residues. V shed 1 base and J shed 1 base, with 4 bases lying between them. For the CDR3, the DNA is TGTGCCAGCAGCTTAGGCACGAACACTGAAGCTTTCTTT. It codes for CASSLGTNTEAFF.

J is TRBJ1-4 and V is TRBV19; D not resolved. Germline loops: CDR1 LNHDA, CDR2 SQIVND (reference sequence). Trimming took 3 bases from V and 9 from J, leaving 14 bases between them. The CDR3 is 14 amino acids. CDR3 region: CASSIDGPTKKLFF. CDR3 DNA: TGTGCCAGTAGTATCGACGGGCCTACCAAAAAACTGTTTTTT. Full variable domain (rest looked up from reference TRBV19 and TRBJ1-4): DGGITQSPKYLFRKEGQNVTLSCEQNLNHDAMYWYRQDPGQGLRLIYYSQIVNDFQKGDIAEGYSVSREKKESFPLTVTSAQKNPTAFYLCASSIDGPTKKLFFGSGTQLSVL.

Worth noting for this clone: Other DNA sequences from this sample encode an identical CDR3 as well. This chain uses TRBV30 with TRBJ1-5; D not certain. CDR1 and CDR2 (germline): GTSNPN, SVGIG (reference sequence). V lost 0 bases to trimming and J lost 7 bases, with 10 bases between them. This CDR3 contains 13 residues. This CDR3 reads CAWSVLEGQPQHF. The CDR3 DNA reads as TGTGCCTGGAGTGTACTTGAGGGACAGCCCCAGCATTTT.

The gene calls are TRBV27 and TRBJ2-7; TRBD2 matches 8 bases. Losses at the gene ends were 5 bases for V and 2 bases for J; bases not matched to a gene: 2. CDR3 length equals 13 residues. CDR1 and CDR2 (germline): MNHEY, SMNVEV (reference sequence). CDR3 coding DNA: TGTGCCAGCAGTAGCGGGAGCACCTACGAGCAGTACTTC. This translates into CASSSGSTYEQYF.

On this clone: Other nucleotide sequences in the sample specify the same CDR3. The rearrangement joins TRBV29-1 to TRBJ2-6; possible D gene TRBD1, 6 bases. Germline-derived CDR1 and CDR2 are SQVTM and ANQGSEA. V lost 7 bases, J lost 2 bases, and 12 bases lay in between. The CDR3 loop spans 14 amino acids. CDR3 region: CSALAGAGANVLTF. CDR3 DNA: TGCAGCGCTCTTGCAGGGGCTGGGGCCAACGTCCTGACTTTC.

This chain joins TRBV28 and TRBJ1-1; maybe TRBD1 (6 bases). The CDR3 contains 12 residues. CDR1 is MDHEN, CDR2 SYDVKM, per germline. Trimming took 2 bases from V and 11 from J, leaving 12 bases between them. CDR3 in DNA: TGTGCCAGCAGTTTAACAGGGTTGTATGCTTTCTTT. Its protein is CASSLTGLYAFF.

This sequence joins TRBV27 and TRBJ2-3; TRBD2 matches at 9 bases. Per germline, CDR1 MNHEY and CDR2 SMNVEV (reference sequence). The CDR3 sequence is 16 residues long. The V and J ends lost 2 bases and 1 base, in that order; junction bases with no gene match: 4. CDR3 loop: CASSLGAGGRTDTQYF. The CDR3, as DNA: TGTGCCAGCAGTTTAGGAGCGGGAGGACGCACAGATACGCAGTATTTT.

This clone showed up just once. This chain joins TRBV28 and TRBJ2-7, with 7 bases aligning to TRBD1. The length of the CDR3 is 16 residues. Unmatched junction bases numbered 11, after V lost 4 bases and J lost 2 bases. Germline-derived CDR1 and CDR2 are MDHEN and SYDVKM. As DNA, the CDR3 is TGTGCCAGCAGTTCCTATGACAGGGTTTCTCCCTACGAGCAGTACTTC. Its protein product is CASSSYDRVSPYEQYF.

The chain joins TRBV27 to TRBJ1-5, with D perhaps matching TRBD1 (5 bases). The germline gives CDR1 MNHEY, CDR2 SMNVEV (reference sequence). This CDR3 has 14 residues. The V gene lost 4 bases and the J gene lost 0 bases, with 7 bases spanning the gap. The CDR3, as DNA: TGTGCCAGCAGTTCACAGGATAGCAATCAGCCCCAGCATTTT. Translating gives CASSSQDSNQPQHF.

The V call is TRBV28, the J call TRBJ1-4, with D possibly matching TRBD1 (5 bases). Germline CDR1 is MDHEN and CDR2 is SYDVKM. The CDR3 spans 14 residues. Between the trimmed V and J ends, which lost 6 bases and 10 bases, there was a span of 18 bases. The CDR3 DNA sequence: TGTGCCAGCAGAGTCGACACTTCGGGGGGAAAACTGTTTTTT. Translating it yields CASRVDTSGGKLFF.

CDR3 in DNA: TGCGCCAGCAGCTTGGGTGGGGCGGGAGTTACAGATACGCAGTATTTT. It encodes CASSLGGAGVTDTQYF. The chain joins TRBV5-1 to TRBJ2-3, with 7 bases lining up with TRBD2. CDR1 and CDR2 from the germline V gene are SGHRS and YFSETQ. The ends lost 0 bases at V and 3 bases at J; junction bases unmatched: 7. This CDR3 has 16 amino acids.

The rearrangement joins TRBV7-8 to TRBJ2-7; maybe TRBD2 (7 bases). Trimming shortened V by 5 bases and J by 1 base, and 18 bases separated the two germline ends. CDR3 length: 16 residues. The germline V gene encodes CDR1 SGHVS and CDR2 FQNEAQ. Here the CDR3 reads CASSNGGRAGSYEQYF. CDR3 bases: TGTGCCAGCAGCAACGGGGGGCGGGCAGGATCCTACGAGCAGTACTTC. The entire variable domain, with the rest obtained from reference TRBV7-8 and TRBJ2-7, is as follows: GAGVSQSPRYKVAKRGQDVALRCDPISGHVSLFWYQQALGQGPEFLTYFQNEAQLDKSGLPSDRFFAERPEGSVSTLKIQRTQQEDSAVYLCASSNGGRAGSYEQYFGPGTRLTVT.

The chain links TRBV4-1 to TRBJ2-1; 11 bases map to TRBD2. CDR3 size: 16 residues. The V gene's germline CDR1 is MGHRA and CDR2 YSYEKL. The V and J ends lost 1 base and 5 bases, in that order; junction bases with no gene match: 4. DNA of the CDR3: TGCGCCAGCAGCCAAGGTCGACTAGCGGGGAACAATGAGCAGTTCTTC. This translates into CASSQGRLAGNNEQFF.

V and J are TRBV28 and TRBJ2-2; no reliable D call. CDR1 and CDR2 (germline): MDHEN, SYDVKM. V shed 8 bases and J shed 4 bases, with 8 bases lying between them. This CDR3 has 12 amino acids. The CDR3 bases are TGTGCCAGCGGTGGTGGCACCGGGGAGCTGTTTTTT. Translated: CASGGGTGELFF.

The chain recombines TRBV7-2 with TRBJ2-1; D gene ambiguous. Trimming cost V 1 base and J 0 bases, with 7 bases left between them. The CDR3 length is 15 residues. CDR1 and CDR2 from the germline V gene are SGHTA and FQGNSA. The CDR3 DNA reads TGTGCCAGCAGCTTAGGGAGCGCCTCCTACAATGAGCAGTTCTTC. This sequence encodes CASSLGSASYNEQFF. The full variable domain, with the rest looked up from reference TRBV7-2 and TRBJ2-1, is GAGVSQSPSNKVTEKGKDVELRCDPISGHTALYWYRQSLGQGLEFLIYFQGNSAPDKSGLPSDRFSAERTGGSVSTLTIQRTQQEDSAVYLCASSLGSASYNEQFFGPGTRLTVL.

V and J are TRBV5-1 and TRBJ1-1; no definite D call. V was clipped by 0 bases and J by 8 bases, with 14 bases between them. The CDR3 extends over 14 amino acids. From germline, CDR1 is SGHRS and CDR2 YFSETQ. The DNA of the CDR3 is TGCGCCAGCAGCTTGGACAGTGCGCCGATAGAAGCTTTCTTT. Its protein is CASSLDSAPIEAFF.

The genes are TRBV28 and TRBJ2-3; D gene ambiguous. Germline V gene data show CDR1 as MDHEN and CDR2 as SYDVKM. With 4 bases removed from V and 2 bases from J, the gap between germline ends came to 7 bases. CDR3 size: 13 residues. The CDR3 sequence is CASSSPFTDTQYF. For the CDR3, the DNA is TGTGCCAGCAGTTCCCCGTTCACAGATACGCAGTATTTT.

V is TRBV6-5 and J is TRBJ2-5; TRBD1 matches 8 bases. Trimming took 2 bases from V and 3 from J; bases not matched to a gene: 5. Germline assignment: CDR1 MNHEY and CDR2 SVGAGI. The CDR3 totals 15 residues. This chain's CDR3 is CASSYAGTGKETQYF. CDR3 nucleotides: TGTGCCAGCAGTTACGCTGGGACAGGAAAAGAGACCCAGTACTTC.

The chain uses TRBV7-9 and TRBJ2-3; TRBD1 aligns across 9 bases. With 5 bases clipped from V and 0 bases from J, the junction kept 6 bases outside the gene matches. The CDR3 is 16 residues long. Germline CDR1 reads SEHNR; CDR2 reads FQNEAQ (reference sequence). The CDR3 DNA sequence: TGTGCCAGCAGCCCAGGGACAGGGCTCAGCACAGATACGCAGTATTTT. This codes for CASSPGTGLSTDTQYF.

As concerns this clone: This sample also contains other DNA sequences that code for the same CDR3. CDR3 loop: CASSLVLGEQYF. CDR3 sequence (DNA): TGCGCCAGCAGCTTGGTGCTGGGGGAGCAGTACTTC. The chain links TRBV5-1 to TRBJ2-7; no reliable D call. Germline-derived CDR1 and CDR2 are SGHRS and YFSETQ. The CDR3 covers 12 residues. V was trimmed by 0 bases and J by 7 bases, leaving 8 bases between them.

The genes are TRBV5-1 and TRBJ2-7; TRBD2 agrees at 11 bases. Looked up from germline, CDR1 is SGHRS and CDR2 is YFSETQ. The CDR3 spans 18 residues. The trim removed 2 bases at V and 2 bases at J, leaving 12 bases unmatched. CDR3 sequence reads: CASSFGASGRPLTYEQYF. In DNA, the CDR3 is TGCGCCAGCAGCTTCGGGGCTAGCGGGAGGCCCCTTACCTACGAGCAGTACTTC.